Below, one TCR beta chain is given with its context. This record belongs to a study of T cells in Graves' hyperthyroidism and ophthalmopathy. Amplification targeted TCR beta CDR3 regions from RNA transcripts. RT-PCR in the first round (using the HTBI primer set) targeted the TCR CDR3. One entry per CDR3 protein results from TCRdb running MiXCR on the multiplex PCR reads. The profile shows 450,000 to 700,000 distinct CDR3 sequences, 46% of them singletons. Uncontrolled infection, other autoimmune disease, pregnancy or lactation barred patients from enrollment. Clinical symptoms, serum thyroxine and TRAb, thyroid ultrasound and orbital computed tomography together formed the diagnostic basis. Trimming removed 4 bases from V and 11 bases from J, with 23 bases in between. The CDR3 sequence is 15 residues long.

The chain carries TRBV12-3 or TRBV12-4 and TRBJ1-2; weak D call: TRBD1 (5 bases). This receptor was taken from an adult woman with Graves' disease, either hyperthyroidism or ophthalmopathy (not recorded which). Sequencing was performed on peripheral blood or thyroid tissue (not recorded which). DNA of the CDR3: TGTGCCAGCAGTTCCCTCCGGGACGGCGATAATCGTTACACCTTC. Its translation is CASSSLRDGDNRYTF.